This T cell receptor (beta chain) came from a study of T cells in Graves' hyperthyroidism and ophthalmopathy. Using RNA transcripts as the source, TCR beta CDR3 regions were amplified. An initial round of RT-PCR targeting the TCR CDR3 relied on the HTBI primer set. TCRdb itself ran the multiplex PCR reads through MiXCR, one entry per CDR3 protein. The data contain 93,000 or so distinct CDR3 sequences, approximately 50% of them singletons. The CDR3 runs to 14 residues. V dropped 3 bases and J dropped 7 bases, with 12 bases sitting between them. The germline V gene encodes CDR1 SGHVS and CDR2 FNYEAQ. Findings and limits, study-wide: Expanded thyroid clonotypes (above 0.001) were mostly also found in blood.

Regarding this clonotype: Its antigen is undetermined. With a much larger clone just one base away, this may be a read error.

The sequence was collected from a man between 35 and 55 years old with Graves' hyperthyroidism. This chain joins TRBV7-6 and TRBJ2-2; D tentatively fits TRBD1 or TRBD2 (6 bases each). What was sequenced was blood. For the CDR3, the DNA is TGTGCCAGCAGCTTTGGGGGGCCGGTCGGGGAGCTGTTTTTT. This codes for CASSFGGPVGELFF.